This T cell receptor beta chain was sequenced during a study of chemoradiotherapy in HPV16-positive cancers. Method: immunoSEQ multiplex PCR; TCRdb's copy keeps in-frame clones and lacks some. Counted here are about 20,000 clones, about nine tenths occurring once; the ten biggest clones make up roughly a sixth. V was pared by 5 bases and J by 4 bases, with 11 bases between. The germline gives CDR1 SGHTA, CDR2 FQGNSA. This CDR3 contains 14 residues. This chain links TRBV7-2 with TRBJ1-4, with D possibly matching TRBD1 (5 bases). The origin of this receptor is a human donor with HPV-associated anogenital cancer. The sample here was blood, taken from a patient who underwent chemoradiotherapy. The CDR3 coding sequence is TGTGCCAGCAGCACGGGGGGTTATAATGAAAAACTGTTTTTT. Translating it yields CASSTGGYNEKLFF.